This section outlines one T cell receptor (beta chain) sequence together with its context. Its target is unknown. This record belongs to a study of T cell responses to AZD1222 COVID-19 vaccine. Study in general: Whether given at about 4 or about 12 weeks, second doses were pooled. Study results and caveats: Clonal diversity may have been underestimated, and the donors were mostly white British, with more females than males. Spike was spanned by vaccine-associated CD4 TCRs, with dominance at 160-218 and 743-854. Reportedly, nearly half of unique spike TCRs recognized epitopes outside B.1.351/B.1.1.7 mutations.

Here immunoSEQ multiplex PCR was the method, and the copy in TCRdb shows in-frame clones only, minus some. Altogether 150,000 to 200,000 clones are present, around nine tenths being singletons, with the ten largest covering around 2.6%. The receptor's source is an adult in good health. This sample comprised peripheral blood, obtained on day 0 of AZD1222 vaccination.

CDR3 DNA sequence: TGTGCCAGCAGCCAAGACAGGAACTATGGCTACACCTTC. Translating gives CASSQDRNYGYTF. The gene calls are TRBV5-8 and TRBJ1-2, with TRBD1 as a possible D gene (6 bases). The V gene lost 4 bases and the J gene lost 2 bases, with 9 bases spanning the gap. Germline CDR1 SGHTS, CDR2 YDEGEE. CDR3 length: 13 amino acids.